This paragraph covers one TCR beta chain sequence. This sample is part of a study of blood T cell repertoires in COVID-19. On the study more broadly: From T cells, B-cell-depleted T cells, or PBMCs came the material, which was cDNA or gDNA.

The authors' processing: Amplification from reference gene primers served as the basis for estimated nucleated cell counts. The data were produced by immunoSEQ multiplex PCR, yet TCRdb's version contains in-frame clones alone and is incomplete. V and J calls plus clone size are reproduced from that table; the DNA served to infer D and trimming. The data show some 170,000 clones, over 80% seen once. Germline CDR1 is KGHSH and CDR2 is LQKENI. V dropped 2 bases and J dropped 1 base, with 8 bases sitting between them. The CDR3 length is 14 residues. The sequenced material came from peripheral blood. This TCR was recovered from an older woman with acute or convalescent COVID-19. The chain joins TRBV18 to TRBJ1-1, with D possibly being TRBD1 (6 bases). For the CDR3, the DNA is TGTGCCAGCTCACCAACGGGACAGAACACTGAAGCTTTCTTT. Protein: CASSPTGQNTEAFF.